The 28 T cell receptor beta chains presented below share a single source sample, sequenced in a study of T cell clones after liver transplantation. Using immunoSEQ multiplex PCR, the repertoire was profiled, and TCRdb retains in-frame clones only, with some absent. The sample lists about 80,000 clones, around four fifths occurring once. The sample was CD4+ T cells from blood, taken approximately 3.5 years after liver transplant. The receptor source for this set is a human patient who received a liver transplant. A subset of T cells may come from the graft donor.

The CDR3 here is CASRGTGEETQYF. Here the CDR3 DNA reads TGTGCCAGCAGGGGTACAGGAGAAGAGACCCAGTACTTC. The V call is TRBV25-1, the J call TRBJ2-5; possible D gene TRBD1, 5 bases. Germline V lookup: CDR1 MGHDK, CDR2 SYGVNS. The CDR3 has 13 residues. Trimming removed 6 bases from V and 3 bases from J, with 11 bases in between.

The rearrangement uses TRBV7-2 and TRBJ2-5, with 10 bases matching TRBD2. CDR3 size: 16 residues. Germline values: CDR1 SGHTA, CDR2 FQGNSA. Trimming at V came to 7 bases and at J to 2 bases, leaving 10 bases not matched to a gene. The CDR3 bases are TGTGCCAGCACCTCCGGGACTAGCGCATTACAAGAGACCCAGTACTTC. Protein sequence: CASTSGTSALQETQYF.

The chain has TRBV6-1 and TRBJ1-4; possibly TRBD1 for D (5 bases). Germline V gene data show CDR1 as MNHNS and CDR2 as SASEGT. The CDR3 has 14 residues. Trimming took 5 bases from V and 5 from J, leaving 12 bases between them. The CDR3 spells CASSIQGANEKLFF. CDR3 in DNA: TGTGCCAGCAGTATCCAGGGCGCCAATGAAAAACTGTTTTTT.

The CDR3 loop reads CASSFLNTEAFF. CDR3 sequence (DNA): TGTGCCAGCAGTTTTCTTAACACTGAAGCTTTCTTT. The chain carries TRBV28 and TRBJ1-1; D is unresolved. The CDR3 has 12 amino acids. V was shortened by 3 bases and J by 2 bases, with 4 bases between the two germline ends. CDR1 MDHEN and CDR2 SYDVKM come from the germline V gene.

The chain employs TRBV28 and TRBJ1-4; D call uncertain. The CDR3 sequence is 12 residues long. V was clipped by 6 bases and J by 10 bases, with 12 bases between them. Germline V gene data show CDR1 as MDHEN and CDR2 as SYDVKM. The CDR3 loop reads CASSPTVSKLFF. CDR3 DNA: TGTGCCAGCAGCCCCACAGTTTCAAAACTGTTTTTT.

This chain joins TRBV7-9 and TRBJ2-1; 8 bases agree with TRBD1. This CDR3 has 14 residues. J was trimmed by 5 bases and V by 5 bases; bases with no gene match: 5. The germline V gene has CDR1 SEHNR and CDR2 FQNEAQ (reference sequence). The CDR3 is CASSGQGLHNEQFF. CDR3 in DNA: TGTGCCAGCAGCGGACAGGGACTTCACAATGAGCAGTTCTTC. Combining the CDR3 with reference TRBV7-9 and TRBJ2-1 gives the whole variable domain DTGVSQNPRHKITKRGQNVTFRCDPISEHNRLYWYRQTLGQGPEFLTYFQNEAQLEKSRLLSDRFSAERPKGSFSTLEIQRTEQGDSAMYLCASSGQGLHNEQFFGPGTRLTVL.

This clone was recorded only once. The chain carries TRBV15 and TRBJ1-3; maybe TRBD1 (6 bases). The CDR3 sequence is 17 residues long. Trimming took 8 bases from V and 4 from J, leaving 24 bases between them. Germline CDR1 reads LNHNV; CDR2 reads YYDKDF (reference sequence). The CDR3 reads CATSRVGTGKIGNTIYF. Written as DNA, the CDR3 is TGTGCCACCTCCAGAGTGGGTACAGGGAAGATCGGAAACACCATATATTTT.

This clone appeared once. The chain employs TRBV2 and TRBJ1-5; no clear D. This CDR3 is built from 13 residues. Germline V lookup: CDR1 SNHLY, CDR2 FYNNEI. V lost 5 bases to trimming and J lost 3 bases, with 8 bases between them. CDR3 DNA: TGTGCCAGCAGTCAGCCCTCCAATCAGCCCCAGCATTTT. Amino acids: CASSQPSNQPQHF.

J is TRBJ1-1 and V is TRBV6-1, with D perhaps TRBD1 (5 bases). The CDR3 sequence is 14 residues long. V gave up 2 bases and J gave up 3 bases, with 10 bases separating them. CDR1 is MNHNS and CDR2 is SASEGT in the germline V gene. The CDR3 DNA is TGTGCCAGCAGTGAAATAACAGGCTACACTGAAGCTTTCTTT. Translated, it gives CASSEITGYTEAFF.

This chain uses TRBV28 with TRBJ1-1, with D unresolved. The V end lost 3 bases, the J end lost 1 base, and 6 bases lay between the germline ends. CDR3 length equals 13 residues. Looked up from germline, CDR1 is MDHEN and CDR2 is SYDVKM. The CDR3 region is CASSFSTNTEAFF. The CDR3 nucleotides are TGTGCCAGCAGTTTTTCGACGAACACTGAAGCTTTCTTT. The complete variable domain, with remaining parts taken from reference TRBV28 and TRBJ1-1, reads DVKVTQSSRYLVKRTGEKVFLECVQDMDHENMFWYRQDPGLGLRLIYFSYDVKMKEKGDIPEGYSVSREKKERFSLILESASTNQTSMYLCASSFSTNTEAFFGQGTRLTVV.

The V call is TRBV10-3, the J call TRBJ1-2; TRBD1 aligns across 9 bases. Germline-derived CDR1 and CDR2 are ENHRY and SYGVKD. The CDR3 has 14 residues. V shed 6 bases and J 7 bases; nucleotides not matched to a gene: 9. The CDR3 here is CAIRGDRVVLGYTF. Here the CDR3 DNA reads TGTGCCATCAGAGGGGACAGGGTGGTTCTTGGCTACACCTTC.

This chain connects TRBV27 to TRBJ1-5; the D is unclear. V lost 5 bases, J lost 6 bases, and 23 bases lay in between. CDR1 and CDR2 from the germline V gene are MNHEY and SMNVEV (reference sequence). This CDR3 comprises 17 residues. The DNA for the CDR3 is TGTGCCAGCAGTCCCTACCAACCTATTCAATATGCTCAGCCCCAGCATTTT. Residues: CASSPYQPIQYAQPQHF.

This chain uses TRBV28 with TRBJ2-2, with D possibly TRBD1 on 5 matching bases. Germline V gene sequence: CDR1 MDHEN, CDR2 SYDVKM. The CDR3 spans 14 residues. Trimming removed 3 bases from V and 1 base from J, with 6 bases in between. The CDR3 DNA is TGTGCCAGCAGTTTGGGGCAGAACACCGGGGAGCTGTTTTTT. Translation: CASSLGQNTGELFF.

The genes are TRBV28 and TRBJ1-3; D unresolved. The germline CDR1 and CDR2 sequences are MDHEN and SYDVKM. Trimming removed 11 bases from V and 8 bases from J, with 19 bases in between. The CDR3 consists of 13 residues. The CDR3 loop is CASQFIFRDTIYF. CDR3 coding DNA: TGTGCCTCCCAGTTTATCTTCCGAGACACCATATATTTT. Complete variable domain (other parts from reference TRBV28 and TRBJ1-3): DVKVTQSSRYLVKRTGEKVFLECVQDMDHENMFWYRQDPGLGLRLIYFSYDVKMKEKGDIPEGYSVSREKKERFSLILESASTNQTSMYLCASQFIFRDTIYFGEGSWLTVV.

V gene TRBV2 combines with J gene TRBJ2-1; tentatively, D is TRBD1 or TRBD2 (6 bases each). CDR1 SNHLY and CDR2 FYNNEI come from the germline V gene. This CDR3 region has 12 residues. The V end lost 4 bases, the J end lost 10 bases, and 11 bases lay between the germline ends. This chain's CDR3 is CASSAGAGEQFF. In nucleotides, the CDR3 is TGTGCCAGCAGTGCGGGGGCGGGCGAGCAGTTCTTC.

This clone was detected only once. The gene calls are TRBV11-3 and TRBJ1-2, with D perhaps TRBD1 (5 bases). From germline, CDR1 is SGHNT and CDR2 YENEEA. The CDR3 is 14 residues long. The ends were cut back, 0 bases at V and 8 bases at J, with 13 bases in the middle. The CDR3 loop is CASSLDGTGRGYTF. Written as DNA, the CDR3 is TGTGCCAGCAGCTTAGATGGAACAGGAAGGGGCTACACCTTC.

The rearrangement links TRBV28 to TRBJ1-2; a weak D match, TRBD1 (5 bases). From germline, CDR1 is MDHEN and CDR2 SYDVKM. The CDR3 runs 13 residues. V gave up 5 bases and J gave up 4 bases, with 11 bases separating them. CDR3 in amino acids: CASSGGTAYGYTF. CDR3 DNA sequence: TGTGCCAGCAGTGGGGGGACGGCCTATGGCTACACCTTC.

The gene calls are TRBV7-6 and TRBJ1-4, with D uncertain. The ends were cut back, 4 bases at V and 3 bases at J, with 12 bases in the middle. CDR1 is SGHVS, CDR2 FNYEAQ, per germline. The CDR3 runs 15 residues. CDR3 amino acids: CASSSSGSANEKLFF. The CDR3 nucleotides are TGTGCCAGCAGCTCCAGCGGGTCTGCTAATGAAAAACTGTTTTTT.

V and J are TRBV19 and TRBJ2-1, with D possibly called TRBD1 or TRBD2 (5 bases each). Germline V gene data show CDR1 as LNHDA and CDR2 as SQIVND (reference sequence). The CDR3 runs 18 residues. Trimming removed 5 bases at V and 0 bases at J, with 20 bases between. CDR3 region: CASSFPEGRPSSYNEQFF. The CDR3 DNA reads TGTGCCAGTAGTTTCCCAGAGGGGCGGCCGAGCTCCTACAATGAGCAGTTCTTC.

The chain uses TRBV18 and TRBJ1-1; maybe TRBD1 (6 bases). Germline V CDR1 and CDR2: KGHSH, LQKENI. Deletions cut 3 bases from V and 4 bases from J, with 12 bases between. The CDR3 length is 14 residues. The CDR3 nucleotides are TGTGCCAGCTCACCTGGACAGCAAGCCACTGAAGCTTTCTTT. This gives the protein CASSPGQQATEAFF.

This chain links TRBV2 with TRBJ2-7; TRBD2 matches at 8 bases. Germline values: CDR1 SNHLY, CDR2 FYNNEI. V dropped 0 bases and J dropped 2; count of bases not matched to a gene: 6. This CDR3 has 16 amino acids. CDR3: CASSEARLLAAYEQYF. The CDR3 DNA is TGTGCCAGCAGTGAAGCGCGTTTACTAGCGGCCTACGAGCAGTACTTC. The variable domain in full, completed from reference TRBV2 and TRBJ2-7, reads EPEVTQTPSHQVTQMGQEVILRCVPISNHLYFYWYRQILGQKVEFLVSFYNNEISEKSEIFDDQFSVERPDGSNFTLKIRSTKLEDSAMYFCASSEARLLAAYEQYFGPGTRLTVT.

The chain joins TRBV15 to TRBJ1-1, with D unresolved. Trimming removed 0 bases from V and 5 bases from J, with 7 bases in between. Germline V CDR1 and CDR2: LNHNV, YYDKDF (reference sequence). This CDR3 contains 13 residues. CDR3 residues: CATSREPPTEAFF. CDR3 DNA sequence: TGTGCCACCAGCAGAGAACCCCCTACTGAAGCTTTCTTT.

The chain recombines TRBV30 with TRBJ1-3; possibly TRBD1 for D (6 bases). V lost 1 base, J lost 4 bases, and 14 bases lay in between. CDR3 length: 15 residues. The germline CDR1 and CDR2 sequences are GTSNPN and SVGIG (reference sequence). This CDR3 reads CAWSGQGSFGNTIYF. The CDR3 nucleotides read TGTGCCTGGAGTGGCCAGGGGTCCTTCGGAAACACCATATATTTT.

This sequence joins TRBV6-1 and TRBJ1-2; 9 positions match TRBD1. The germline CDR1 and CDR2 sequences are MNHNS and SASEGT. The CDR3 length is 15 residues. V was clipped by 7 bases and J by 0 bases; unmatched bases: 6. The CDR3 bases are TGTGCCAGCATACAGGGGGCCCTAGCTAACTATGGCTACACCTTC. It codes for CASIQGALANYGYTF.

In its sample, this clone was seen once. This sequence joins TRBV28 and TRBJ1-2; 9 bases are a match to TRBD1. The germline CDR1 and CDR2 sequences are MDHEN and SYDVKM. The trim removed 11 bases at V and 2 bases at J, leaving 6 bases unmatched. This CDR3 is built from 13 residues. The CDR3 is CAGKGTGNYGYTF. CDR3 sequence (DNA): TGTGCCGGCAAGGGGACAGGGAACTATGGCTACACCTTC.

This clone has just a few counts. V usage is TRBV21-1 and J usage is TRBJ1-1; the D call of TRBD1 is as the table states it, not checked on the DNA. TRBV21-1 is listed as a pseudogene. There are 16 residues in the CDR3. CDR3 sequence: CASSKGMGQWNTEAFF. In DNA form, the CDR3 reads TGTGCCAGCAGCAAAGGGATGGGGCAGTGGAACACTGAAGCTTTCTTT.

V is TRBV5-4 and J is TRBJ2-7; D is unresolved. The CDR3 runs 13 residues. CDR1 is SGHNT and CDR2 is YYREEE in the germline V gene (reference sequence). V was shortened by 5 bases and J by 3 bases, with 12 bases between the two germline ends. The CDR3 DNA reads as TGTGCCAGCAGATCACTCGAAGGCTACGAGCAGTACTTC. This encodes CASRSLEGYEQYF.

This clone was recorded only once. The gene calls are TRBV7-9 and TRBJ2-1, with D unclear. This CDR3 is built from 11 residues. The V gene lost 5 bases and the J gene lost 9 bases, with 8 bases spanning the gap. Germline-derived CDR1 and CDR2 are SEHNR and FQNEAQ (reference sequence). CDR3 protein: CASSPRGEQFF. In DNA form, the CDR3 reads TGTGCCAGCAGCCCCCGAGGTGAGCAGTTCTTC.